This passage covers 19 T cell receptor beta chains from one sample sequenced in a study of blood T cell repertoires in COVID-19. Generated by immunoSEQ multiplex PCR, the TCRdb table keeps only in-frame clones and is missing some. Here the sample spans some 260,000 clones, 82% being singletons. The sequenced material came from peripheral blood. These receptors originate from a woman older than 75 with active or convalescent COVID-19.

This clone was recorded only once. This rearrangement joins TRBV12-3 or TRBV12-4 to TRBJ2-1; perhaps TRBD2 as D (5 bases). The CDR3 extends over 13 amino acids. V was cut by 6 bases and J by 7 bases, with 13 bases left in between. The CDR3, as DNA: TGTGCCAGCAGACTGGACGGGAAGAATGAGCAGTTCTTC. It encodes CASRLDGKNEQFF.

The rearrangement links TRBV5-1 to TRBJ2-1, with a possible D match to TRBD1 (6 bases). The V gene lost 4 bases and the J gene lost 3 bases, with 11 bases spanning the gap. CDR1 and CDR2 (germline): SGHRS, YFSETQ. The CDR3 extends over 14 amino acids. The chain's CDR3 is CASSLRDIYNEQFF. The CDR3 bases are TGCGCCAGCAGCCTCCGGGACATCTACAATGAGCAGTTCTTC.

This clone was seen a handful of times. The gene calls are TRBV19 and TRBJ1-5, with 8 bases identical to TRBD1. The length of the CDR3 is 13 residues. Unmatched junction bases numbered 1, after V lost 4 bases and J lost 5 bases. Per the germline V gene, CDR1 is LNHDA and CDR2 is SQIVND (reference sequence). The CDR3: CASSTTGDQPQHF. Here the CDR3 DNA reads TGTGCCAGTAGTACGACAGGGGATCAGCCCCAGCATTTT. Based on the CDR3 plus reference TRBV19 and TRBJ1-5, the full variable domain is DGGITQSPKYLFRKEGQNVTLSCEQNLNHDAMYWYRQDPGQGLRLIYYSQIVNDFQKGDIAEGYSVSREKKESFPLTVTSAQKNPTAFYLCASSTTGDQPQHFGDGTRLSIL.

The chain has TRBV29-1 and TRBJ2-1, with 11 bases that match TRBD2. CDR1 and CDR2 from the germline V gene are SQVTM and ANQGSEA. This CDR3 comprises 15 residues. J was trimmed by 7 bases and V by 7 bases; bases with no gene match: 12. The CDR3 nucleotides are TGCAGCGGTACCATAGCGGGAGGGCCCGAGAATGAGCAGTTCTTC. Its translation: CSGTIAGGPENEQFF.

The chain uses TRBV5-4 and TRBJ2-5; 9 bases map to TRBD2. This CDR3 has 14 residues. CDR1 SGHNT and CDR2 YYREEE come from the germline V gene (reference sequence). With 4 bases clipped from V and 0 bases from J, the junction kept 1 base outside the gene matches. This CDR3 is CASSRTSDQETQYF. CDR3 in DNA: TGTGCCAGCAGCCGGACTAGCGACCAAGAGACCCAGTACTTC.

The chain has TRBV11-3 and TRBJ1-2; 8 bases match TRBD1. Germline values: CDR1 SGHNT, CDR2 YENEEA. V shed 1 base and J 4 bases; nucleotides not matched to a gene: 8. This CDR3 is 16 amino acids long. The CDR3 sequence is CASSLATGQAIYGYTF. The CDR3 DNA sequence: TGTGCCAGCAGCTTAGCCACGGGACAGGCGATCTATGGCTACACCTTC.

The chain carries TRBV19 and TRBJ1-2; D possibly corresponds to TRBD1 (5 bases). This CDR3 comprises 12 residues. V lost 3 bases and J lost 8, with 10 bases in between. Per the germline V gene, CDR1 is LNHDA and CDR2 is SQIVND (reference sequence). The CDR3 nucleotides are TGTGCCAGTAGTATTCGACAGAGGGGCTACACCTTC. Its translation is CASSIRQRGYTF.

This sequence joins TRBV6-1 and TRBJ2-7, with 8 bases matching TRBD1. Germline V gene lookup returns CDR1 MNHNS and CDR2 SASEGT. This CDR3 is built from 13 residues. Trimming removed 2 bases from V and 12 bases from J; junction bases left unmatched: 9. CDR3 protein: CASSELRTGPRYF. The CDR3 nucleotides read TGTGCCAGCAGTGAACTACGGACAGGGCCGCGGTACTTC.

This clone turned up a few times. The chain uses TRBV14 and TRBJ2-3, with D perhaps TRBD1 (5 bases). The CDR3 sequence is 15 residues long. Trimming pared 1 base from V and 8 bases from J, leaving 16 bases between. The germline V gene encodes CDR1 SGHDN and CDR2 FVKESK. CDR3 bases: TGTGCCAGCAGCCAAGTACAGGCCACAGGTAGTACGCAGTATTTT. This encodes CASSQVQATGSTQYF. Variable domain in full (rest from reference TRBV14 and TRBJ2-3): EAGVTQFPSHSVIEKGQTVTLRCDPISGHDNLYWYRRVMGKEIKFLLHFVKESKQDESGMPNNRFLAERTGGTYSTLKVQPAELEDSGVYFCASSQVQATGSTQYFGPGTRLTVL.

The chain employs TRBV29-1 and TRBJ1-2; D remains ambiguous. Deletions cut 5 bases from V and 7 bases from J, with 20 bases between. Germline CDR1 reads SQVTM; CDR2 reads ANQGSEA. The CDR3 spans 14 residues. The CDR3 here is CSVTPRSGSGGYTF. The CDR3 nucleotides read TGCAGCGTTACTCCTCGATCGGGGTCGGGTGGCTACACCTTC.

This clone came up once. The J gene is TRBJ2-2, the V gene TRBV5-1; 7 nucleotides line up with TRBD1. CDR1 and CDR2 (germline): SGHRS, YFSETQ. The V gene end was trimmed by 1 base and the J gene end by 1 base; junction bases not matched to a gene: 1. The CDR3 is 15 residues long. In DNA, the CDR3 is TGCGCCAGCAGCTTGCGGACAGGGAACACCGGGGAGCTGTTTTTT. This codes for CASSLRTGNTGELFF.

The genes are TRBV6-5 and TRBJ1-3; tentative D call: TRBD1 (5 bases). The V and J ends lost 7 bases and 0 bases respectively, with 10 bases between them. The CDR3 extends over 14 amino acids. The germline V gene encodes CDR1 MNHEY and CDR2 SVGAGI. CDR3 residues: CASTGLSSGNTIYF. The DNA of the CDR3 is TGTGCCAGCACGGGACTGAGCTCTGGAAACACCATATATTTT.

This clone was recorded once. The J gene is TRBJ1-2, the V gene TRBV28, with 7 bases that match TRBD1. The CDR3 has 12 residues. J lost 7 bases, V lost 7 bases, and 6 bases had no gene match. From germline, CDR1 is MDHEN and CDR2 SYDVKM. As DNA, the CDR3 is TGTGCCAGCACCACAGGACAGGTTGGCTACACCTTC. Its protein product is CASTTGQVGYTF.

The rearrangement joins TRBV19 to TRBJ2-5; D perhaps matches TRBD2 (7 bases). The CDR3 is 15 amino acids. From germline, CDR1 is LNHDA and CDR2 SQIVND (reference sequence). Trimming cost V 6 bases and J 5 bases, with 19 bases left between them. The DNA for the CDR3 is TGTGCCAGTAGCGCTCAAGGGGGGGACGGGGAGACCCAGTACTTC. Its translation: CASSAQGGDGETQYF.

The chain carries TRBV6-5 and TRBJ2-7, with D possibly TRBD1 on 7 matching bases. V was cut by 6 bases and J by 1 base, with 10 bases left in between. CDR3 length equals 13 residues. Germline CDR1 reads MNHEY; CDR2 reads SVGAGI. In DNA form, the CDR3 reads TGTGCCAGCAGGTCAGGGGGGTCCTACGAGCAGTACTTC. This sequence encodes CASRSGGSYEQYF.

J is TRBJ1-3 and V is TRBV28, with D perhaps TRBD1 (6 bases). Trimming took 2 bases from V and 0 from J, leaving 11 bases between them. Germline values: CDR1 MDHEN, CDR2 SYDVKM. The CDR3 runs to 16 residues. For the CDR3, the DNA is TGTGCCAGCAGTTTAGGGGGGGCGTACTCTGGAAACACCATATATTTT. Its protein product is CASSLGGAYSGNTIYF.

The chain is built from TRBV20-1 and TRBJ1-2; D is ambiguous. CDR1 and CDR2 from the germline V gene are DFQATT and SNEGSKA (reference sequence). V shed 3 bases and J shed 1 base, with 12 bases lying between them. This CDR3 spans 14 amino acids. This CDR3 is CSASFGQNNYGYTF. The CDR3 nucleotides are TGCAGTGCTAGTTTTGGCCAGAATAACTATGGCTACACCTTC.

The gene calls are TRBV14 and TRBJ1-6, with a possible D match to TRBD1 (5 bases). This CDR3 region has 17 residues. V was clipped by 1 base and J by 4 bases, with 14 bases between them. In germline, CDR1 is SGHDN, CDR2 FVKESK. The CDR3 sequence: CASSQGFKGLYNSPLHF. The CDR3 DNA reads TGTGCCAGCAGCCAAGGGTTTAAGGGACTTTATAATTCACCCCTCCACTTT.

The genes are TRBV5-1 and TRBJ1-1, with D possibly being TRBD1 (5 bases). CDR1 and CDR2 from the germline V gene are SGHRS and YFSETQ. The CDR3 totals 14 residues. V lost 3 bases and J lost 4, with 13 bases in between. The DNA of the CDR3 is TGCGCCAGCAGCTCGGAGCAGGGCGTCACTGAAGCTTTCTTT. This encodes CASSSEQGVTEAFF.